A selection of T cell receptor beta chains follows, all from one sample in a study of cytotoxic CD8 clonotypes in ibrutinib-treated CLL. Measured with immunoSEQ multiplex PCR; TCRdb has only the in-frame clones, and not every one. The sample lists tens of thousands of clones; about 70% were seen once. The sample in question was PBMCs, obtained after 24 months of ibrutinib treatment. All receptors come from a human donor with chronic lymphocytic leukemia. Both conserved end residues are part of each CDR3. A D gene is named only where the DNA matches it firmly. Clone size is stated in some rows and not others, as once, few, many or a class when expanded.

V	size	D	J	CDR3	DNA
TRBV7-8	NA	TRBD2	TRBJ2-5	CASSGGGDQETQYF	TGTGCCAGCAGCGGCGGGGGGGACCAAGAGACCCAGTACTTC
TRBV28	NA	NA	TRBJ2-7	CATKDSYEQYF	TGTGCCACCAAGGACAGCTACGAGCAGTACTTC
TRBV4-3	few	NA	TRBJ1-5	CASSLRTGSHQPQHF	TGCGCCAGCAGCCTTCGCACGGGGTCCCATCAGCCCCAGCATTTT
TRBV9	NA	NA	TRBJ2-1	CASSAGTGHGTEQFF	TGTGCCAGCAGCGCCGGGACGGGTCACGGGACTGAGCAGTTCTTC
TRBV18	few	NA	TRBJ2-7	CASSPSYTGSYEQYF	TGTGCCAGCTCACCTTCCTATACAGGGTCCTACGAGCAGTACTTC
TRBV29-1	once	NA	TRBJ2-2	CSGLLGLGELFF	TGCAGCGGGCTTTTGGGACTGGGGGAGCTGTTTTTT
TRBV12-5	few	NA	TRBJ2-1	CASGHGQGIKQFF	TGTGCTAGTGGCCACGGCCAGGGCATTAAGCAGTTCTTC
TRBV7-3	NA	TRBD2	TRBJ2-3	CASSLRASGSTDTQYF	TGTGCCAGCAGCTTAAGGGCTAGCGGGAGCACAGATACGCAGTATTTT
TRBV5-1	NA	NA	TRBJ2-5	CASSLSGRQETQYF	TGCGCCAGCAGCTTGTCCGGTCGCCAAGAGACCCAGTACTTC
TRBV6-6	NA	NA	TRBJ1-3	CASSRDSSGNTIYF	TGTGCCAGCAGTCGGGATAGCTCTGGAAACACCATATATTTT
TRBV5-1	NA	NA	TRBJ1-1	CASSLAARADTEAFF	TGCGCCAGCAGCTTGGCCGCACGGGCGGACACTGAAGCTTTCTTT
TRBV2	NA	NA	TRBJ1-2	CASSSQLTDGYTF	TGTGCCAGCAGTTCTCAACTGACAGATGGCTACACCTTC
TRBV4-1	NA	NA	TRBJ1-6	CASSQDRALNSPLHF	TGCGCCAGCAGCCAAGATAGGGCCCTTAATTCACCCCTCCACTTT
TRBV28	NA	NA	TRBJ1-1	CASSLLAVNTEAFF	TGTGCCAGCAGTTTATTGGCGGTGAACACTGAAGCTTTCTTT
TRBV11-3	NA	TRBD1	TRBJ1-1	CASSSGQGGTEAFF	TGTGCCAGCAGCTCCGGACAGGGGGGAACTGAAGCTTTCTTT
TRBV18	NA	TRBD2	TRBJ2-5	CASSQGLAGALKETQYF	TGTGCCAGCTCACAAGGGCTAGCGGGGGCGCTTAAAGAGACCCAGTACTTC
TRBV11-2	few	NA	TRBJ2-2	CASSLPIHSGELFF	TGTGCCAGCAGCTTACCTATCCACTCCGGGGAGCTGTTTTTT
TRBV29-1	NA	NA	TRBJ1-2	CSVEGQGYGYTF	TGCAGCGTTGAAGGGCAGGGGTATGGCTACACCTTC
TRBV2	NA	NA	TRBJ1-1	CASSDQDTSARAEAFF	TGTGCCAGCAGTGATCAGGACACCTCGGCAAGAGCTGAAGCTTTCTTT
TRBV28	NA	NA	TRBJ1-1	CASSLGTEAFF	TGTGCCAGCAGTTTAGGCACTGAAGCTTTCTTT
TRBV18	NA	TRBD1	TRBJ2-6	CASSPATGFGSGANVLTF	TGTGCCAGCTCACCCGCGACAGGGTTCGGGTCTGGGGCCAACGTCCTGACTTTC
TRBV5-4	NA	TRBD1	TRBJ1-4	CASSLQGGGNEKLFF	TGTGCCAGCAGCTTGCAGGGGGGTGGGAATGAAAAACTGTTTTTT
TRBV2	NA	TRBD2	TRBJ2-7	CASSAEGGGAYEQYF	TGTGCCAGCAGTGCCGAGGGCGGGGGGGCTTACGAGCAGTACTTC